The present entry profiles one T cell receptor (beta chain) with its context. Trimming took 6 bases from V and 4 from J, leaving 6 bases between them. CDR3 length equals 11 residues. These data come from a study of blood T cell repertoires in COVID-19. Assay used: immunoSEQ multiplex PCR; TCRdb lists only in-frame clones, some missing. Among under 25,000 clones, 89% were seen once, and the ten largest hold roughly 29%. The sequence derives from a woman aged 65 to 85 with active COVID-19. The J gene is TRBJ2-5, the V gene TRBV12-3 or TRBV12-4; D is uncertain. Input material: peripheral blood. Written as DNA, the CDR3 is TGTGCCAGCAGCCCCCGAGAGACCCAGTACTTC. Translation: CASSPRETQYF.